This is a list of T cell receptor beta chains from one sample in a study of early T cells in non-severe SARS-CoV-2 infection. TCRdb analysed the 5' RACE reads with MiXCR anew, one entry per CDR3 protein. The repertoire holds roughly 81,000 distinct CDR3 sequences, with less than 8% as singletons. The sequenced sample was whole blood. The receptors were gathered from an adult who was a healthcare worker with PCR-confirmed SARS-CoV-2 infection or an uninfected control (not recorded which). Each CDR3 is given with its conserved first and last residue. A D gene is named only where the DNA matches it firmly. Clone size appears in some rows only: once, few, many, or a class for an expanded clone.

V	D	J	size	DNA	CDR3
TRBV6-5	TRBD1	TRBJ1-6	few	TGTGCCAGCAGTTATGAGGGGGCTGGTGTAGGTTCACCCCTCCACTTT	CASSYEGAGVGSPLHF
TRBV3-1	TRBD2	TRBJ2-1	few	TGTGCCAGCAGCCGATCCGGGACTAGCGGTTACAATGAGCAGTTCTTC	CASSRSGTSGYNEQFF
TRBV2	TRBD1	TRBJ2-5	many	TGTGCCAGACAGGACAGGGAAGAGACCCAGTACTTC	CARQDREETQYF
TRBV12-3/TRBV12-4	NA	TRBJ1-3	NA	TGTGCCAGCAGAACAGACGGAAACAGAAACACCATATATTTT	CASRTDGNRNTIYF
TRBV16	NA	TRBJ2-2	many	TGTGCCAGCAGTCCTACAGGGATCGGGGAGCTGTTTTTT	CASSPTGIGELFF
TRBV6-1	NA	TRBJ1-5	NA	TGTGCCAGCAGTGAATTGGTAAGGGAGTGGCAGCCCCAGCATTTT	CASSELVREWQPQHF
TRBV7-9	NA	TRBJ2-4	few	TGTGCCAGCAGCTTAGGTTTTGGGTTGAGATACTTC	CASSLGFGLRYF
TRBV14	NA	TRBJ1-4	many	TGTGCCAGCAGCCCGGGTAAAACAGGGTGGATGAATGAAAAACTGTTTTTT	CASSPGKTGWMNEKLFF
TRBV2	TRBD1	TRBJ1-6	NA	TGTGCCAGCAGGGGACAGGCATTTTCACCCCTCCACTTT	CASRGQAFSPLHF
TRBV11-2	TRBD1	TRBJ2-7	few	TGTGCCAGCAGCTTGATCTCCGGGACAGGGGGCTACGAGCAGTACTTC	CASSLISGTGGYEQYF
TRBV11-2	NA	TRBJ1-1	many	TGTGCCAGCAGCTTGTTTGTACAGGGACTGAACACTGAAGCTTTCTTT	CASSLFVQGLNTEAFF
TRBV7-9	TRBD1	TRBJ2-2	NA	TGTGCCAGCAGCCCGGGACAGGGGAACACCGGGGAGCTGTTTTTT	CASSPGQGNTGELFF
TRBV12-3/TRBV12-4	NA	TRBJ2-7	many	TGTGCCAGCAGCTTCGGGGGAACCTACGAGCAGTACTTC	CASSFGGTYEQYF
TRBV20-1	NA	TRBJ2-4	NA	TGCAGTGCTATTCGAAATGGGGACGTAGCCAAAAACATTCAGTACTTC	CSAIRNGDVAKNIQYF
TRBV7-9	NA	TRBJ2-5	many	TGTGCCAGCAGCCGCACCCGGGACGGGATCCAAGAGACCCAGTACTTC	CASSRTRDGIQETQYF
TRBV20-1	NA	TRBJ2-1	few	TGCAGTGCTAGAGATCCACGCCCCAATGAGCAGTTCTTC	CSARDPRPNEQFF
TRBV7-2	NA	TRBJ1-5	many	TGTGCCAGCAGCTTAGGGACAGTTCAGCCCCAGCATTTT	CASSLGTVQPQHF
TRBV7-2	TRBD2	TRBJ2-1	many	TGTGCCAGCAGCTCTAGCGGGGGGGCTAGAAATGAGCAGTTCTTC	CASSSSGGARNEQFF
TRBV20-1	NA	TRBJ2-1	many	TGCAGTGCTAGAGATACATCATTAGTTCGGGAGCAGTTCTTC	CSARDTSLVREQFF
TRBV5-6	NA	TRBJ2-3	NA	TGTGCCAGCAGCTTCGACCGGGCGGAAGATACGCAGTATTTT	CASSFDRAEDTQYF
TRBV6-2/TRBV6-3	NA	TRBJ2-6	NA	TGTGCCAGCAGTTACTATCCGGCGGGCTCTGGGGCCAACGTCCTGACTTTC	CASSYYPAGSGANVLTF
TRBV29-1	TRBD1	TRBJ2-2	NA	TGCAGCGTTGAAATAGGGACAGGGCCCACCGGGGAGCTGTTTTTT	CSVEIGTGPTGELFF
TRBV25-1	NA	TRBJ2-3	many	TGTGCCAGCAGTGACCTCGGGGCCGCTACGCAGTATTTT	CASSDLGAATQYF
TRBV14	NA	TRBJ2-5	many	TGTGCCAGCAGCCGTACCAGAGAGCGGGAGACCCAGTACTTC	CASSRTRERETQYF
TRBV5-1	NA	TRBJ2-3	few	TGCGCCAGCCGGTTGACAGTCACAGATACGCAGTATTTT	CASRLTVTDTQYF
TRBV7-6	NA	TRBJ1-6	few	TGTGCCAGCAGCTCCCAAACGTCCGGGTTAAGTTCACCCCTCCACTTT	CASSSQTSGLSSPLHF
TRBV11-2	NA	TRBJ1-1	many	TGTGCCAGCAGCTCCGCGACTCTGAACACTGAAGCTTTCTTT	CASSSATLNTEAFF
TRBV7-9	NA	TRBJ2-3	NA	TGTGCCAGCAGCTTTCGGAGAGATACGCAGTATTTT	CASSFRRDTQYF